The 14 T cell receptor beta chains listed next were all sequenced from one sample in a study of blood T cell repertoires in COVID-19. Profiling relied on immunoSEQ multiplex PCR, and the TCRdb table lists in-frame clones only, not all of them. The sample consists of fewer than 400,000 clones, around 84% of them appearing once. Input material: PBMCs or T cells enriched from blood (not recorded which). The receptor source for this set is a woman aged 25-40 years who had been exposed to COVID-19.

The CDR3 coding sequence is TGTGCCAGCAGTGGGACAGGGGGCGCCTATGGCTACACCTTC. Translated, it gives CASSGTGGAYGYTF. V usage is TRBV6-4 and J usage is TRBJ1-2; 11 bases line up with TRBD1. Germline values: CDR1 MRHNA, CDR2 SNTAGT. V lost 4 bases and J lost 4; bases outside the gene matches: 2. This CDR3 region has 14 residues.

This rearrangement joins TRBV19 to TRBJ1-5; D gene unclear. This CDR3 comprises 15 residues. Trimming removed 7 bases at V and 0 bases at J, with 13 bases between. Germline assignment: CDR1 LNHDA and CDR2 SQIVND (reference sequence). Here the CDR3 reads CASMVQKISNQPQHF. CDR3 in DNA: TGTGCCAGTATGGTACAGAAAATTAGCAATCAGCCCCAGCATTTT.

The chain uses TRBV12-5 and TRBJ1-1; 7 nucleotides line up with TRBD1. The germline V gene has CDR1 LGHNT and CDR2 FRNRAP. The CDR3 contains 15 residues. Trimming took 7 bases from V and 2 from J; bases not matched to a gene: 10. CDR3 in DNA: TGTGCTAGTGCGTCCACTGGAGGGGGCAACACTGAAGCTTTCTTT. Protein sequence: CASASTGGGNTEAFF.

This clone has more than one count but fewer than ten. The chain carries TRBV28 and TRBJ2-7; D possibly corresponds to TRBD1 (6 bases). Germline V gene data show CDR1 as MDHEN and CDR2 as SYDVKM. Trimming stripped 6 bases from V and 2 bases from J, with 17 bases between. CDR3 length: 15 residues. The CDR3, as DNA: TGTGCCAGCAGGTTGGGGGAGACAGGACCCTACGAGCAGTACTTC. This gives the protein CASRLGETGPYEQYF.

This chain uses TRBV27 with TRBJ1-5; 7 nucleotides agree with TRBD1. The CDR3 totals 14 residues. With 6 bases clipped from V and 2 bases from J, the junction kept 4 bases outside the gene matches. The V gene's germline CDR1 is MNHEY and CDR2 SMNVEV (reference sequence). The CDR3 nucleotides are TGTGCCAGCAGGGTAGGGGGCGGCAATCAGCCCCAGCATTTT. This encodes CASRVGGGNQPQHF.

This chain connects TRBV9 to TRBJ2-1, with 14 bases matching TRBD2. This CDR3 contains 15 residues. V gave up 4 bases and J gave up 7 bases; unmatched junction bases: 4. Looked up from germline, CDR1 is SGDLS and CDR2 is YYNGEE. The CDR3 is CASSQRTSGRNEQFF. CDR3 sequence (DNA): TGTGCCAGCAGCCAAAGGACTAGCGGGAGGAATGAGCAGTTCTTC.

A single count supports this clone. J is TRBJ1-5 and V is TRBV19; D gene uncertain. Per the germline V gene, CDR1 is LNHDA and CDR2 is SQIVND (reference sequence). The CDR3 has 13 residues. Trimming removed 3 bases from V and 7 bases from J, with 10 bases in between. CDR3 in amino acids: CASSMVFGQPQHF. The CDR3 DNA follows: TGTGCCAGTAGTATGGTCTTCGGGCAGCCCCAGCATTTT.

Concerning this clone itself: Different DNA sequences within this sample yield the same CDR3. The chain carries TRBV10-3 and TRBJ2-5, with D perhaps matching TRBD1 (5 bases). The CDR3 extends over 14 amino acids. Germline loops: CDR1 ENHRY, CDR2 SYGVKD. V lost 0 bases to trimming and J lost 1 base, with 6 bases between them. DNA of the CDR3: TGTGCCATCAGTGAGTCCCAGGGCCAAGAGACCCAGTACTTC. This translates into CAISESQGQETQYF.

V and J are TRBV28 and TRBJ2-7; 10 bases align to TRBD2. Germline assignment: CDR1 MDHEN and CDR2 SYDVKM. V was clipped by 2 bases and J by 4 bases; unmatched bases: 8. The CDR3 totals 16 residues. DNA of the CDR3: TGTGCCAGCAGTTTAACGGCTAGCGGGAGAGGGTACGAGCAGTACTTC. Translated: CASSLTASGRGYEQYF.

The chain links TRBV7-9 to TRBJ1-2; D is perhaps TRBD1 (5 bases). V lost 4 bases and J lost 8, with 11 bases in between. This CDR3 spans 12 amino acids. Germline loops: CDR1 SEHNR, CDR2 FQNEAQ (reference sequence). The CDR3 coding sequence is TGTGCCAGCAGCTCAGGGTCGGAAGGCTACACCTTC. Its translation is CASSSGSEGYTF.

A single count supports this clone. This rearrangement joins TRBV7-9 to TRBJ2-7; 8 bases are shared with TRBD1. CDR1 and CDR2 (germline): SEHNR, FQNEAQ (reference sequence). This CDR3 spans 17 amino acids. The junction had 16 bases not matched to a gene; V was cut back by 5 bases and J by 4 bases. The CDR3 DNA reads TGTGCCAGCAGCGATCGTGGGGTCCAGGGGGCGGGATACGAGCAGTACTTC. This gives the protein CASSDRGVQGAGYEQYF.

The chain couples TRBV5-4 to TRBJ1-5; the D is unclear. The V gene's germline CDR1 is SGHNT and CDR2 YYREEE (reference sequence). The CDR3 is made up of 13 amino acids. V gave up 0 bases and J gave up 7 bases, with 8 bases separating them. This CDR3 is CASSLAGQQPQHF. The CDR3 DNA reads as TGTGCCAGCAGCTTGGCTGGCCAACAGCCCCAGCATTTT.

The CDR3 sequence is CASSFDRQAYNSPLHF. CDR3 sequence (DNA): TGTGCCAGCAGTTTCGACCGACAGGCCTATAATTCACCCCTCCACTTT. The J gene is TRBJ1-6, the V gene TRBV28; tentatively, D is TRBD1 (6 bases). V lost 3 bases and J 2 bases, leaving 11 bases between the germline ends. The CDR3 covers 16 residues. Germline CDR1 and CDR2: MDHEN and SYDVKM.

The chain couples TRBV30 to TRBJ2-7; 14 nucleotides match TRBD2. V lost 6 bases and J lost 0; bases outside the gene matches: 4. Germline CDR1 is GTSNPN and CDR2 is SVGIG (reference sequence). This CDR3 is built from 15 residues. The CDR3 region is CACGTSGSSSYEQYF. The DNA of the CDR3 is TGTGCCTGCGGGACTAGCGGGAGTAGCTCCTACGAGCAGTACTTC.